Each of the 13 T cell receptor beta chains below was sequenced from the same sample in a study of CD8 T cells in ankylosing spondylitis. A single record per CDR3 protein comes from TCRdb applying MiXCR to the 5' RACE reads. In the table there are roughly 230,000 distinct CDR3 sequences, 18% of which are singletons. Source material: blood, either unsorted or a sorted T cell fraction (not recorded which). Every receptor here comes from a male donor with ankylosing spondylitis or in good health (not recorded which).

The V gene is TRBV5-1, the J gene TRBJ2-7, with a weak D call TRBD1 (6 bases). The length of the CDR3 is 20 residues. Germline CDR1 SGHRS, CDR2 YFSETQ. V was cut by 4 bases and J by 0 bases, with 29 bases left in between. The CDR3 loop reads CASSVGDRQGHDLVSYEQYF. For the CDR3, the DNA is TGCGCCAGCAGCGTAGGGGACCGGCAGGGGCACGACTTAGTCTCCTACGAGCAGTACTTC.

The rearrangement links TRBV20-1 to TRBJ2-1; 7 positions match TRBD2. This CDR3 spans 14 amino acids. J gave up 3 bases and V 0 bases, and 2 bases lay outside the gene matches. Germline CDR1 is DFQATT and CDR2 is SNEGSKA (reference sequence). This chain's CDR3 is CSAREREYYNEQFF. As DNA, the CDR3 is TGCAGTGCTAGAGAGCGGGAGTACTACAATGAGCAGTTCTTC.

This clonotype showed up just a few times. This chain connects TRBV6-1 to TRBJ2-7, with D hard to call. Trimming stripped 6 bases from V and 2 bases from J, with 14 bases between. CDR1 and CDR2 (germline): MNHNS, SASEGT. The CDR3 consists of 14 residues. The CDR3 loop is CASSPWAGPYEQYF. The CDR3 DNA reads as TGTGCCAGCAGCCCCTGGGCAGGCCCCTACGAGCAGTACTTC.

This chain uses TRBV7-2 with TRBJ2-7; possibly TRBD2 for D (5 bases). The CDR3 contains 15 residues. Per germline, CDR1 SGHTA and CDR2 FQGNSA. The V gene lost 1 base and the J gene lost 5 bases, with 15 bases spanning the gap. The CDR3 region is CASSLEHGVGHEQYF. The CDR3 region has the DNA TGTGCCAGCAGCTTAGAACACGGGGTTGGGCACGAGCAGTACTTC. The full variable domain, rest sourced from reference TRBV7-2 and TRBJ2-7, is GAGVSQSPSNKVTEKGKDVELRCDPISGHTALYWYRQSLGQGLEFLIYFQGNSAPDKSGLPSDRFSAERTGGSVSTLTIQRTQQEDSAVYLCASSLEHGVGHEQYFGPGTRLTVT.

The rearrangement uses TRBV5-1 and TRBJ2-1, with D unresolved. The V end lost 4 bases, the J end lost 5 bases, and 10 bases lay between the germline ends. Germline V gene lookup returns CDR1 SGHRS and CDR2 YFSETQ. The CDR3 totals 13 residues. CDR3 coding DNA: TGCGCCAGCAGCCTATATAAACACAATGAGCAGTTCTTC. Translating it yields CASSLYKHNEQFF.

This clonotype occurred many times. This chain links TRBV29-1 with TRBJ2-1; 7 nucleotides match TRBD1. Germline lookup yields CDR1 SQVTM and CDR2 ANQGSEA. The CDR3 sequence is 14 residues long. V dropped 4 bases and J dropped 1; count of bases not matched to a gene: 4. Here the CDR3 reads CSVAGTASYNEQFF. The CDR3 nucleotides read TGCAGCGTTGCCGGGACAGCATCCTACAATGAGCAGTTCTTC.

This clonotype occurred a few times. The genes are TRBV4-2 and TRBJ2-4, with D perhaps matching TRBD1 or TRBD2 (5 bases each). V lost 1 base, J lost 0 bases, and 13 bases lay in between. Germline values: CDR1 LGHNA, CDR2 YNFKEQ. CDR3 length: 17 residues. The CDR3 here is CASSQVGRFLAKNIQYF. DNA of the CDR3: TGTGCCAGCAGCCAAGTGGGACGTTTCTTAGCCAAAAACATTCAGTACTTC.

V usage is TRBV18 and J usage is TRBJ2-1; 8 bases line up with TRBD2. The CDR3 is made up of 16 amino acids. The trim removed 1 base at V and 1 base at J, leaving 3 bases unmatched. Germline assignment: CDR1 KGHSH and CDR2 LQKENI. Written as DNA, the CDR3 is TGTGCCAGCTCACCACGACTAGCGCCTTCCTACAATGAGCAGTTCTTC. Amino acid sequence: CASSPRLAPSYNEQFF.

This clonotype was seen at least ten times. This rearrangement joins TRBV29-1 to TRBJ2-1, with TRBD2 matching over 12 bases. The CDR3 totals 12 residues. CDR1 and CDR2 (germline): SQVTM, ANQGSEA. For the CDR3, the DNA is TGCAGTGGACTTCTAGCGGGAGGGGAGCAGTTCTTC. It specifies CSGLLAGGEQFF.

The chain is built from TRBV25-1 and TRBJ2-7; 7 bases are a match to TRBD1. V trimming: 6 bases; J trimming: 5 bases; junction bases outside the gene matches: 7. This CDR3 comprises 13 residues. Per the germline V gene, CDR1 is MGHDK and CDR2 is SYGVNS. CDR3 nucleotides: TGTGCCAGCAGACGACAGGGCTTGGACGAGCAGTACTTC. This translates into CASRRQGLDEQYF.

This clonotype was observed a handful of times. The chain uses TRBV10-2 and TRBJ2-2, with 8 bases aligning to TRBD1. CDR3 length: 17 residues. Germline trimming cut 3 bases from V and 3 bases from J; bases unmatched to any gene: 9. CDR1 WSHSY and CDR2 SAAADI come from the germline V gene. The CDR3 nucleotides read TGCGCCAGCAGTGACCGGCCAGGGGGCTTATACACCGGGGAGCTGTTTTTT. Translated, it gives CASSDRPGGLYTGELFF.

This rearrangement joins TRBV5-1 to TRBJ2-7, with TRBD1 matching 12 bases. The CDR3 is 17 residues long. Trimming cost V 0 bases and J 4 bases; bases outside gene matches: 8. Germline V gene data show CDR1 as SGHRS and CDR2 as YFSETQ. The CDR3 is CASSLVLVGQGAYEQYF. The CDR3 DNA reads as TGCGCCAGCAGCTTGGTCCTGGTGGGACAGGGGGCTTACGAGCAGTACTTC. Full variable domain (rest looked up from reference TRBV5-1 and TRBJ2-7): KAGVTQTPRYLIKTRGQQVTLSCSPISGHRSVSWYQQTPGQGLQFLFEYFSETQRNKGNFPGRFSGRQFSNSRSEMNVSTLELGDSALYLCASSLVLVGQGAYEQYFGPGTRLTVT.

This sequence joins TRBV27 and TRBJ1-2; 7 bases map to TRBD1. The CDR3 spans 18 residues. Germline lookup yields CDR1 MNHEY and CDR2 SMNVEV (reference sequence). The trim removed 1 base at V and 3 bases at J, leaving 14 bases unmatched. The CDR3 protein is CASSLYAPPTGIYYGYTF. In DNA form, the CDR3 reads TGTGCCAGCAGTTTATATGCCCCCCCGACAGGGATTTACTATGGCTACACCTTC.